The 14 T cell receptor beta chains below all came from one sample that was sequenced in a study of blood T cell repertoires in COVID-19. Sequencing used immunoSEQ multiplex PCR; TCRdb keeps in-frame clones, though not all of them. This table holds around 180,000 clones, approximately 80% found once. Sequenced: peripheral blood. The receptors were sampled from a woman older than 75 with COVID-19, enrolled during active disease.

The chain combines TRBV6-5 with TRBJ1-5; weak D call: TRBD1 (5 bases). Germline V gene sequence: CDR1 MNHEY, CDR2 SVGAGI. The length of the CDR3 is 12 residues. Trimming pared 6 bases from V and 6 bases from J, leaving 9 bases between. Written as DNA, the CDR3 is TGTGCCAGCAGGGACACGGGTCAGCCCCAGCATTTT. The encoded protein is CASRDTGQPQHF.

The chain's CDR3 is CASSLPPDRQETQYF. The CDR3 DNA reads as TGTGCCAGCAGTTTACCTCCCGACAGGCAAGAGACCCAGTACTTC. J is TRBJ2-5 and V is TRBV28, with D maybe TRBD1 (6 bases). There are 15 residues in the CDR3. From germline, CDR1 is MDHEN and CDR2 SYDVKM. V gave up 2 bases and J gave up 2 bases, with 12 bases separating them.

The J gene is TRBJ1-2, the V gene TRBV3-1 (or the pseudogene TRBV3-2); no definite D call. Trimming took off 1 base at V and 3 bases at J, with 6 bases between the two ends. This CDR3 spans 13 amino acids. Germline values: CDR1 LGHDT, CDR2 YNNKEL (reference sequence). This CDR3 is CASSQGGYYGYTF. The CDR3 DNA sequence: TGTGCCAGCAGCCAAGGCGGATACTATGGCTACACCTTC.

This clone was detected a few times. V gene TRBV5-4 combines with J gene TRBJ2-1, with unresolved D. The CDR3 has 14 residues. Trimming left V 1 base short and J 3 bases short, with 8 bases between. The germline V gene has CDR1 SGHNT and CDR2 YYREEE (reference sequence). CDR3 in DNA: TGTGCCAGCAGCTTGAGTCGAGACTACAATGAGCAGTTCTTC. As protein: CASSLSRDYNEQFF. Full variable domain (outside the CDR3, taken from reference TRBV5-4 and TRBJ2-1): ETGVTQSPTHLIKTRGQQVTLRCSSQSGHNTVSWYQQALGQGPQFIFQYYREEENGRGNFPPRFSGLQFPNYSSELNVNALELDDSALYLCASSLSRDYNEQFFGPGTRLTVL.

CDR3 sequence: CASSGTLGGGNQPQHF. CDR3 nucleotide sequence: TGTGCCAGCAGTGGAACCCTGGGAGGGGGCAATCAGCCCCAGCATTTT. V gene TRBV2 combines with J gene TRBJ1-5, with a weak D call TRBD1 (5 bases). The CDR3 covers 16 residues. CDR1 and CDR2 from the germline V gene are SNHLY and FYNNEI. V lost 4 bases and J 2 bases, leaving 15 bases between the germline ends.

The chain uses TRBV5-6 and TRBJ1-2, with 7 bases lining up with TRBD1. Germline CDR1 SGHDT, CDR2 YYEEEE. J lost 6 bases, V lost 4 bases, and 6 bases had no gene match. This CDR3 is built from 13 residues. The CDR3 spells CASSLDRTDGYTF. CDR3 DNA sequence: TGTGCCAGCAGCCTGGACAGGACAGATGGCTACACCTTC.

The rearrangement links TRBV9 to TRBJ2-3, with D unclear. V lost 6 bases and J 3 bases, leaving 17 bases between the germline ends. Germline V gene data show CDR1 as SGDLS and CDR2 as YYNGEE. The CDR3 is 15 residues long. In nucleotides, the CDR3 is TGTGCCAGCACCCGAGGTGGCCTCGGGACAGATACGCAGTATTTT. Protein product: CASTRGGLGTDTQYF.

This rearrangement joins TRBV2 to TRBJ2-1; 12 bases map to TRBD2. V lost 7 bases and J lost 4; bases outside the gene matches: 8. CDR1 SNHLY and CDR2 FYNNEI come from the germline V gene. This CDR3 spans 16 amino acids. DNA for the CDR3: TGTGCCAGCACCGCACTAGCGGGAGGTCAGTACAATGAGCAGTTCTTC. This translates into CASTALAGGQYNEQFF.

CDR3 amino acids: CASSQGTSAAYEQYF. As DNA, the CDR3 is TGTGCCAGCAGCCAAGGTACTAGCGCCGCCTACGAGCAGTACTTC. The chain uses TRBV4-2 and TRBJ2-7; 7 nucleotides align to TRBD2. The V gene end was trimmed by 1 base and the J gene end by 2 bases; junction bases not matched to a gene: 5. From germline, CDR1 is LGHNA and CDR2 YNFKEQ. The CDR3 is 15 residues long.

This clone has more than one count but fewer than ten. CDR3: CASSLRTGTETQYF. Written as DNA, the CDR3 is TGTGCCAGCAGCTTGCGGACAGGGACAGAGACCCAGTACTTC. The J gene is TRBJ2-5, the V gene TRBV5-5; 8 nucleotides align to TRBD1. V shed 1 base, J shed 4 bases, and the junction held 3 bases outside the gene matches. Germline V gives CDR1 SGHKS, CDR2 YYEKEE (reference sequence). The CDR3 length is 14 residues. Looking up the rest from reference TRBV5-5 and TRBJ2-5 gives the full variable domain: DAGVTQSPTHLIKTRGQQVTLRCSPISGHKSVSWYQQVLGQGPQFIFQYYEKEERGRGNFPDRFSARQFPNYSSELNVNALLLGDSALYLCASSLRTGTETQYFGPGTRLLVL.

The V call is TRBV6-6, the J call TRBJ1-1; 9 bases are a match to TRBD1. V lost 2 bases and J lost 5; bases outside the gene matches: 0. Germline V gene lookup returns CDR1 MNHNY and CDR2 SVGAGI (reference sequence). There are 13 residues in the CDR3. DNA for the CDR3: TGTGCCAGCAGTTACGACAGGGGGACTGAAGCTTTCTTT. It specifies CASSYDRGTEAFF.

The chain has TRBV7-2 and TRBJ2-3, with 14 bases fitting TRBD2. There are 16 residues in the CDR3. The germline CDR1 and CDR2 sequences are SGHTA and FQGNSA. J lost 4 bases, V lost 5 bases, and 5 bases had no gene match. The CDR3 DNA reads as TGTGCCAGCAGCGTAAGACTAGCGGGAGGGTCAGATACGCAGTATTTT. This gives the protein CASSVRLAGGSDTQYF.

The V and J genes are TRBV19 and TRBJ2-1; 9 nucleotides match TRBD1. CDR3 length: 14 residues. Germline CDR1 reads LNHDA; CDR2 reads SQIVND (reference sequence). V gave up 3 bases and J gave up 9 bases; unmatched junction bases: 6. CDR3 sequence (DNA): TGTGCCAGTAGTATTAGGACAGGGGTGACTGAGCAGTTCTTC. Protein sequence: CASSIRTGVTEQFF.

The table lists this clone with a count of one. This rearrangement joins TRBV5-1 to TRBJ2-7; 15 bases are shared with TRBD2. The CDR3 contains 17 residues. Losses at the gene ends were 0 bases for V and 7 bases for J; bases not matched to a gene: 8. Germline V lookup: CDR1 SGHRS, CDR2 YFSETQ. CDR3 in amino acids: CASSLAGGLAGGREQYF. For the CDR3, the DNA is TGCGCCAGCAGCTTGGCCGGGGGACTAGCGGGAGGTAGGGAGCAGTACTTC.